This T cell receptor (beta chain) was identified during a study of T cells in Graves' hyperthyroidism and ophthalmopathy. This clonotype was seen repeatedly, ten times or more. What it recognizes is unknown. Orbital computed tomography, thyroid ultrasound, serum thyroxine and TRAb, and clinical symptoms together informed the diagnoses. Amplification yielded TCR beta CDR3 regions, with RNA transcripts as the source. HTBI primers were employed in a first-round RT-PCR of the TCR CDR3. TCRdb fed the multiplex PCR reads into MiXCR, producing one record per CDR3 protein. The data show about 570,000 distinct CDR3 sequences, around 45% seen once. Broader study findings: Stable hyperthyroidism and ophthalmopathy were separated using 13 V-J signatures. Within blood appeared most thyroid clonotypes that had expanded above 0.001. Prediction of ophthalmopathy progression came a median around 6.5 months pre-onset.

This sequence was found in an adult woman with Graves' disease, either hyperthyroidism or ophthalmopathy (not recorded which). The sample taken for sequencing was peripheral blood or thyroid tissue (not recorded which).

The DNA of the CDR3 is TGTGCCAGCAGTTTAAGACAGAAGTCTAATGAAAAACTGTTTTTT. Encoded protein: CASSLRQKSNEKLFF. This chain joins TRBV12-3 or TRBV12-4 and TRBJ1-4; D is perhaps TRBD1 (5 bases). V lost 2 bases and J lost 3, with 10 bases in between. CDR3 size: 15 residues.